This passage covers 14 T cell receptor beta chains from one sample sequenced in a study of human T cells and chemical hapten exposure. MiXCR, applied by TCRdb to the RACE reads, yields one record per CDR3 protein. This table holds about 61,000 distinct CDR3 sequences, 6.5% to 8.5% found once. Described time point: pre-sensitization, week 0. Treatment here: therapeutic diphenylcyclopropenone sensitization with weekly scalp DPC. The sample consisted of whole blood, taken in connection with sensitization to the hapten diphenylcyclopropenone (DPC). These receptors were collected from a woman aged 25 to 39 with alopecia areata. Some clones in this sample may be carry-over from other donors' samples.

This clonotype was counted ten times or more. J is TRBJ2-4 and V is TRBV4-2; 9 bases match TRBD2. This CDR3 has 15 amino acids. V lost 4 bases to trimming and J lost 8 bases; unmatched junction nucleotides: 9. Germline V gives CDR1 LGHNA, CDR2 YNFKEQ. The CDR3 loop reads CASSRGGLAKDIQYF. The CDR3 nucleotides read TGTGCCAGCAGCCGTGGGGGACTAGCTAAGGACATTCAGTACTTC.

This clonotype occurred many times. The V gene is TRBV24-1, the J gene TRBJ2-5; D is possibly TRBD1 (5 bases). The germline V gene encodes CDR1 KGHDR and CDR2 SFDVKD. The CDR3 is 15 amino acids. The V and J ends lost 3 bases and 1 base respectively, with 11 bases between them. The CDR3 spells CATSDATQAQETQYF. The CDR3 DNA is TGTGCCACCAGTGATGCAACACAGGCCCAAGAGACCCAGTACTTC.

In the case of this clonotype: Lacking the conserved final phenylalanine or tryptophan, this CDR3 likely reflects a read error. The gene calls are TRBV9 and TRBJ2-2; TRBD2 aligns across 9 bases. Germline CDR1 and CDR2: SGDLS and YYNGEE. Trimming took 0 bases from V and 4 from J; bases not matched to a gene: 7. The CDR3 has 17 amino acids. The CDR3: CASSVAGGGARTGELFL. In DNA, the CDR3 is TGTGCCAGCAGCGTAGCCGGCGGGGGGGCGCGCACCGGGGAGCTGTTTTTG.

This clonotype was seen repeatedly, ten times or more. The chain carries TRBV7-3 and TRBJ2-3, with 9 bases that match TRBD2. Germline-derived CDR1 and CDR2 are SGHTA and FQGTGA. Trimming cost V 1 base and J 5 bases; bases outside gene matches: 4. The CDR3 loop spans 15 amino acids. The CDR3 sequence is CASSLIAGAGDTQYF. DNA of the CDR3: TGTGCCAGCAGCTTAATAGCGGGGGCCGGAGATACGCAGTATTTT. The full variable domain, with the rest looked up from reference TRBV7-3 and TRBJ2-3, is GAGVSQTPSNKVTEKGKYVELRCDPISGHTALYWYRQSLGQGPEFLIYFQGTGAADDSGLPNDRFFAVRPEGSVSTLKIQRTERGDSAVYLCASSLIAGAGDTQYFGPGTRLTVL.

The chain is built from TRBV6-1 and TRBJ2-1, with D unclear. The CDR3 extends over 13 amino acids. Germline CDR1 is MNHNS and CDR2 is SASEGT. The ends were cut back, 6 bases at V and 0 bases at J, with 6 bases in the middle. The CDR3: CASRQSSYNEQFF. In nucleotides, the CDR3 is TGTGCCAGCAGACAGAGCTCCTACAATGAGCAGTTCTTC.

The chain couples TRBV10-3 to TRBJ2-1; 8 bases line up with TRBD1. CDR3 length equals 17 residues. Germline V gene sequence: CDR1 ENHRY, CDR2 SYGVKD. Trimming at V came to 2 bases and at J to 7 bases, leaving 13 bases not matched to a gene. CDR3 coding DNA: TGTGCCATCAGTGAGATGGACAGGGTTTTAGGTGATAATGAGCAGTTCTTC. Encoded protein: CAISEMDRVLGDNEQFF.

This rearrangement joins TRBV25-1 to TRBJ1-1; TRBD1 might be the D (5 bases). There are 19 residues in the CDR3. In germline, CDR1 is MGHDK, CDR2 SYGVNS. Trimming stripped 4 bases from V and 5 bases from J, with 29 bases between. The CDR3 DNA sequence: TGTGCCAGCAGTGTAATCACTTACCGGGGCGCGTCCGTTGCGACTGAAGCTTTCTTT. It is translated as CASSVITYRGASVATEAFF.

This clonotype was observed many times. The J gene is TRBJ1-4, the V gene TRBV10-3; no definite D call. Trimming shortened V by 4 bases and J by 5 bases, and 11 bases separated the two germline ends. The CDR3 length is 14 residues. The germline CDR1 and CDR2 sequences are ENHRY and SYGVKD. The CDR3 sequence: CAISGAGKNEKLFF. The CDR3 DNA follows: TGTGCCATCAGTGGGGCAGGCAAAAATGAAAAACTGTTTTTT.

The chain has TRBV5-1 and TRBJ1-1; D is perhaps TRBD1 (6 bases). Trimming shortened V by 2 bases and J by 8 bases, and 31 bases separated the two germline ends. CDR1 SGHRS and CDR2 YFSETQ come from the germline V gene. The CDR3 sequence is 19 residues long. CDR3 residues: CASSFSLTRDRTFNKEAFF. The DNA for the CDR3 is TGCGCCAGCAGCTTTTCCTTGACCCGTGACAGGACTTTTAACAAAGAAGCTTTCTTT.

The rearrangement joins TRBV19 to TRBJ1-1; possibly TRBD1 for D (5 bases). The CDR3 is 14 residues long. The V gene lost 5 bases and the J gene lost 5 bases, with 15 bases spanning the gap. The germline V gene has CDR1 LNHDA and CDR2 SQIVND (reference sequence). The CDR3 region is CASSAGREGTEAFF. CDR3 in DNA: TGTGCCAGTAGTGCCGGCAGGGAGGGGACTGAAGCTTTCTTT.

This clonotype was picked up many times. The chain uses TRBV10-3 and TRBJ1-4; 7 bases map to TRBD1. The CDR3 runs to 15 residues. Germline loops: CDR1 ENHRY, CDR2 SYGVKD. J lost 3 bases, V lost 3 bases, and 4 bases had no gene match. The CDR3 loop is CAISDFGTANEKLFF. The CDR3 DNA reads TGTGCCATCAGTGACTTCGGGACAGCTAATGAAAAACTGTTTTTT.

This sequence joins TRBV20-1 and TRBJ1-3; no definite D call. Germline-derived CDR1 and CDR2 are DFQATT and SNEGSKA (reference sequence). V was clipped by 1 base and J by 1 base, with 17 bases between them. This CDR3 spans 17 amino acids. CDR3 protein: CSARVLGRSESGNTIYF. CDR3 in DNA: TGCAGTGCTAGAGTTTTGGGCCGGAGTGAGTCTGGAAACACCATATATTTT.

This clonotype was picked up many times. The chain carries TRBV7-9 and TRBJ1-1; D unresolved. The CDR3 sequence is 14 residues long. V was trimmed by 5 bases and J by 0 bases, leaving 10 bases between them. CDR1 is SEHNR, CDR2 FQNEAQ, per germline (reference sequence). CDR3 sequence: CASSETPVNTEAFF. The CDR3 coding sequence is TGTGCCAGCAGCGAGACTCCAGTGAACACTGAAGCTTTCTTT.

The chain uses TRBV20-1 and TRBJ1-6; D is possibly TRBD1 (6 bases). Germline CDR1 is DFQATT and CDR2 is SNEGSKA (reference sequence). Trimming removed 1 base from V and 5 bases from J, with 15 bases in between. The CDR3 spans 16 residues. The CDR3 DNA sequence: TGCAGTGCTAGAGTGGACAGCCGTCTGGATAATTCACCCCTCCACTTT. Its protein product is CSARVDSRLDNSPLHF.